This TCR beta chain was obtained from a study of blood T cell repertoires in COVID-19. Study details: Researchers got acute and convalescent COVID-19 samples from the United States, Italy and Spain. The cDNA or gDNA used as material had been derived from T cells, B-cell-depleted T cells, or PBMCs.

Only a few counts were recorded for this clone. In germline, CDR1 is SGHTA, CDR2 FQGTGA. The CDR3 has 14 residues. The V end lost 5 bases, the J end lost 5 bases, and 13 bases lay between the germline ends. In the study's own analysis: It was from reference gene primer amplification that nucleated cell counts were estimated. Method: immunoSEQ multiplex PCR; TCRdb's copy keeps in-frame clones and lacks some. Clone size and the V and J calls come from that table; the DNA yielded D and trimming. The profile shows about 160,000 clones, approximately 84% of them singletons. Patients from Seattle were sampled longitudinally, starting during active infection.

The chain employs TRBV7-3 and TRBJ2-1; D is perhaps TRBD2 (5 bases). Sequenced material: peripheral blood. This sequence originates from a woman aged 45-65 years with COVID-19, enrolled during active disease. The CDR3 region is CASSTQRRDNEQFF. Written as DNA, the CDR3 is TGTGCCAGCAGCACCCAGCGGAGAGACAATGAGCAGTTCTTC. The variable domain in full, with the rest retrieved from reference TRBV7-3 and TRBJ2-1, is GAGVSQTPSNKVTEKGKYVELRCDPISGHTALYWYRQSLGQGPEFLIYFQGTGAADDSGLPNDRFFAVRPEGSVSTLKIQRTERGDSAVYLCASSTQRRDNEQFFGPGTRLTVL.